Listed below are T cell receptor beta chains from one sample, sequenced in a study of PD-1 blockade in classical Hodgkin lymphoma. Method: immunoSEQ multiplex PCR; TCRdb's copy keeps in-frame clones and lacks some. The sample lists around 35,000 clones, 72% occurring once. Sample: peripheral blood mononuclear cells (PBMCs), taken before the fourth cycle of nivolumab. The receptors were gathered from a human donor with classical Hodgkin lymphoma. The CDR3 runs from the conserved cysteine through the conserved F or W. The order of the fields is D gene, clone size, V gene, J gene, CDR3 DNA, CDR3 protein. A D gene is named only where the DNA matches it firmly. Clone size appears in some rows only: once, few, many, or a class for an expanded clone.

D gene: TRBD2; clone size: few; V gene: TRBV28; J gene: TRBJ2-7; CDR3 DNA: TGTGCCACCTCCGGGCGGGGGGACTACGAGCAGTACTTC; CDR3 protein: CATSGRGDYEQYF
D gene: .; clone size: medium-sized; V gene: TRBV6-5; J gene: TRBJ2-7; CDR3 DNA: TGTGCCAGCAGTTACCTATCAGGCTCCTACGAGCAGTACTTC; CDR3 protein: CASSYLSGSYEQYF
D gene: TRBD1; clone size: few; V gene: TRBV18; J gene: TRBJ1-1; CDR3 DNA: TGTGCCAGCTCACCACCCGTAGACAGGGGGCTATCGAACACTGAAGCTTTCTTT; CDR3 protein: CASSPPVDRGLSNTEAFF
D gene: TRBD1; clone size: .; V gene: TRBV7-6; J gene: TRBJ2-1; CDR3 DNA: TGTGCCAGCAGCTTACTCGGGGACAGGGCCCACAATGAGCAGTTCTTC; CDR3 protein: CASSLLGDRAHNEQFF
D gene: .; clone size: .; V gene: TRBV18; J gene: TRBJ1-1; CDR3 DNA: TGTGCCAGCTCACCACCCGGGGCGGGGACTGAAGCTTTCTTT; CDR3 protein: CASSPPGAGTEAFF
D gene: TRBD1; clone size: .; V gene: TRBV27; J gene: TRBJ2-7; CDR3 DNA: TGTGCCAGCAGTCCGGCCCCGGACAGGTACTACGAGCAGTACTTC; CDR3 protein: CASSPAPDRYYEQYF
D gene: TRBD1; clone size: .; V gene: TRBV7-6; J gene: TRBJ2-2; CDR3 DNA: TGTGCCAGCAGCACGGGACAGCAAAACACCGGGGAGCTGTTTTTT; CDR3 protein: CASSTGQQNTGELFF
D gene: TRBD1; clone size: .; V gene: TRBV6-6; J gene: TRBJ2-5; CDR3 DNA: TGTGCCAGCAGTCCCGGGACAGGGTTGGAGGAGACCCAGTACTTC; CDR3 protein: CASSPGTGLEETQYF
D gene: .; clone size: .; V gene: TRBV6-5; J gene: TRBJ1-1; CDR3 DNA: TGTGCCAGCAGAACGCTGGGTAAGAACACTGAAGCTTTCTTT; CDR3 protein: CASRTLGKNTEAFF
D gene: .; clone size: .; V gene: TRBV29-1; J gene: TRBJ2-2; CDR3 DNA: TGCAGCGTTGAAACGAGGAAGATCGGGGAGCTGTTTTTT; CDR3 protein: CSVETRKIGELFF
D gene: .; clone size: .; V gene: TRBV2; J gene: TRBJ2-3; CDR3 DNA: TGTGCCAGCAAAACTATTGGGGATTTGGATACGCAGTATTTT; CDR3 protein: CASKTIGDLDTQYF